This paragraph reports one TCR beta chain. The data belong to a study of blood T cell repertoires in COVID-19. Study overall: Collection of acute and convalescent COVID-19 samples took place in the United States, Italy and Spain. Nucleic acid was either cDNA or gDNA, and it came from T cells, B-cell-depleted T cells, or PBMCs.

CDR1 is MNHEY, CDR2 SVGAGI, per germline. The length of the CDR3 is 13 residues. As originally analysed: The assay estimated nucleated cells by amplifying reference gene primers. Produced via immunoSEQ multiplex PCR; TCRdb's table is partial and in-frame only. The V and J calls and clone size are taken from that table; D and trimming were inferred from the DNA. The sample shows 50,000 to 70,000 clones, approximately 88% of them seen only once. The chain recombines TRBV6-5 with TRBJ2-2; 9 bases line up with TRBD2. The specimen sequenced was peripheral blood. The receptor comes from a man between 65 and 85 years old with active COVID-19. CDR3 nucleotides: TGTGCACTGCGGGAGGGGTCGGCCGGGGAGCTGTTTTTT. Its translation is CALREGSAGELFF.